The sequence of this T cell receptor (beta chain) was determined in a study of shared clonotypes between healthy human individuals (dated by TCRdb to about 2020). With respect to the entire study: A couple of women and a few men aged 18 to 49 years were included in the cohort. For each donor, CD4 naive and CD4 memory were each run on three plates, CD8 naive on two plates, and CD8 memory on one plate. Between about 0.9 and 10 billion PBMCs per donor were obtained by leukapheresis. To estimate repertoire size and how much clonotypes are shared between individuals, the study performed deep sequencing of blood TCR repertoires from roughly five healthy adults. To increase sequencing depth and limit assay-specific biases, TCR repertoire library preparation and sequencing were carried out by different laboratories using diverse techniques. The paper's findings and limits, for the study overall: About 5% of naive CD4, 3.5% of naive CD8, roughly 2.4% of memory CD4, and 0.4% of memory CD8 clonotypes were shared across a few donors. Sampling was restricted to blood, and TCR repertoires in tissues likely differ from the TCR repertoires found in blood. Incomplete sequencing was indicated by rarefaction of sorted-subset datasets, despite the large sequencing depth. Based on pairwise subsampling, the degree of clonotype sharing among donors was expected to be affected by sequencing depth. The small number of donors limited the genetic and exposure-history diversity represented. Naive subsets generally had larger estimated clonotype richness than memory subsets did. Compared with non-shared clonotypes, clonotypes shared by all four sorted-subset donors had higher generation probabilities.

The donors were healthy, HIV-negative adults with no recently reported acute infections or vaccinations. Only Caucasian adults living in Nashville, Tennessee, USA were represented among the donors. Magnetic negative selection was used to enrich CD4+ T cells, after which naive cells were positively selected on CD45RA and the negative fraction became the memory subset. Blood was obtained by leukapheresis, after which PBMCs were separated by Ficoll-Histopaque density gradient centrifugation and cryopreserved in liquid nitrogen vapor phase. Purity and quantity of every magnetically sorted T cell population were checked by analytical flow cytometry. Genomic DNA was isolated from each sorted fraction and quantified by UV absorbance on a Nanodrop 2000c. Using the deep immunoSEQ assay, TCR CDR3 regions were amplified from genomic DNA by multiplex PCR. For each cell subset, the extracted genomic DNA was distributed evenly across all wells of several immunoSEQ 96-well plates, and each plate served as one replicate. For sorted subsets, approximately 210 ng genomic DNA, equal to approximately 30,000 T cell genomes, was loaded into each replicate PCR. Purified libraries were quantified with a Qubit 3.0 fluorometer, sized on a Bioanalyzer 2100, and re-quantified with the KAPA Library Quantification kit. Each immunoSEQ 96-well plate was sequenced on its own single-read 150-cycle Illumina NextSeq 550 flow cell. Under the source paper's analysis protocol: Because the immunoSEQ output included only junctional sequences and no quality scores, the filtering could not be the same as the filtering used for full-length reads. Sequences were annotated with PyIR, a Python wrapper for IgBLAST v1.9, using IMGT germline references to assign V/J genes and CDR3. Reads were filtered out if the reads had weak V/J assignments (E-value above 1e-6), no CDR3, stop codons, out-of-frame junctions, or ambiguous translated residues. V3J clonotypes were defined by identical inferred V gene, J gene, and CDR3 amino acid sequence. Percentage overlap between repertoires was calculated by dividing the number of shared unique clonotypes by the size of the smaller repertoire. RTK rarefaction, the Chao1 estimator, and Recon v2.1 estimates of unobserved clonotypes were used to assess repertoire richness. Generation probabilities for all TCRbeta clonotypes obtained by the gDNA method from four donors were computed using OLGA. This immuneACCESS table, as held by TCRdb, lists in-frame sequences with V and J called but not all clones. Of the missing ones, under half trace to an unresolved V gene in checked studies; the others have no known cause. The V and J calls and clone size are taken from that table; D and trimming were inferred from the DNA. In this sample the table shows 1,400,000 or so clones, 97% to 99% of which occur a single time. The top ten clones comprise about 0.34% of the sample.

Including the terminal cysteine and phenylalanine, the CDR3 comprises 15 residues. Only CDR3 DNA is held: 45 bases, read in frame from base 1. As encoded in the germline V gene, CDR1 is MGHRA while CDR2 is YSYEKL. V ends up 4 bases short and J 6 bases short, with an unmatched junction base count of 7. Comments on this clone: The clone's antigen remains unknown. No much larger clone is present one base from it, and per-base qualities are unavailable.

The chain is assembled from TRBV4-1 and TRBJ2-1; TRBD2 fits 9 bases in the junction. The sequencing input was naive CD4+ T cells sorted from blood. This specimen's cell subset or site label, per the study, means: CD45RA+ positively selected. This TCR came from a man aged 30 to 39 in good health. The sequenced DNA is TGCGCCAGCAGCCTCCTAGGACTAGCGCTCAATGAGCAGTTCTTC. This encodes CASSLLGLALNEQFF.